What follows are 23 T cell receptor beta chains derived from one specimen sequenced in a study of T cell responses to AZD1222 COVID-19 vaccine. Produced via immunoSEQ multiplex PCR; TCRdb's table is partial and in-frame only. The profile covers around 97,000 clones, with roughly 89% appearing a single time and about 41% taken by the ten largest. The source material was peripheral blood, sampled on day 0 of AZD1222 vaccination. All receptors derive from an adult in good health.

This chain's CDR3 is CSVSSGYTF. CDR3 nucleotide sequence: TGCAGCGTAAGCTCGGGCTACACCTTC. The chain has TRBV29-1 and TRBJ1-2; D is ambiguous. Per the germline V gene, CDR1 is SQVTM and CDR2 is ANQGSEA. This CDR3 is built from 9 residues. V lost 6 bases, J lost 8 bases, and 7 bases lay in between.

This chain connects TRBV27 to TRBJ2-7, with 7 bases identical to TRBD2. Germline CDR1 is MNHEY and CDR2 is SMNVEV (reference sequence). The CDR3 has 15 residues. V was pared by 3 bases and J by 1 base, with 6 bases of the junction left unmatched. CDR3 nucleotide sequence: TGTGCCAGCAGTTTCAGCGGGGCCCCATCCTACGAGCAGTACTTC. Encoded protein: CASSFSGAPSYEQYF.

V gene TRBV5-1 combines with J gene TRBJ2-3; 12 nucleotides agree with TRBD2. Germline V CDR1 and CDR2: SGHRS, YFSETQ. The length of the CDR3 is 16 residues. V lost 4 bases to trimming and J lost 2 bases; unmatched junction nucleotides: 5. The chain's CDR3 is CASSAWTSGNTDTQYF. In DNA, the CDR3 is TGCGCCAGCAGCGCATGGACTAGCGGGAACACAGATACGCAGTATTTT.

This clone was counted a single time. The chain is built from TRBV14 and TRBJ1-1; D gene ambiguous. The V gene's germline CDR1 is SGHDN and CDR2 FVKESK. The CDR3 is 16 residues long. With 3 bases removed from V and 1 base from J, the gap between germline ends came to 15 bases. CDR3 amino acids: CASSHLRRNSNTEAFF. CDR3 coding DNA: TGTGCCAGCAGCCACCTTCGACGGAATTCGAACACTGAAGCTTTCTTT.

The gene calls are TRBV28 and TRBJ1-6; D ambiguous. CDR1 MDHEN and CDR2 SYDVKM come from the germline V gene. The length of the CDR3 is 14 residues. V lost 6 bases, J lost 7 bases, and 13 bases lay in between. In DNA, the CDR3 is TGTGCCAGCAGGCCGTCCTTAGGGAATTCACCCCTCCACTTT. Amino acid sequence: CASRPSLGNSPLHF.

This clone was seen just once. The rearrangement uses TRBV6-1 and TRBJ2-5; no reliable D call. The CDR3 length is 16 residues. V was cut by 4 bases and J by 5 bases, with 20 bases left in between. Looked up from germline, CDR1 is MNHNS and CDR2 is SASEGT. The CDR3 DNA sequence: TGTGCCAGCAGTGTACTCTTGCCGACCGCGTGGGAGACCCAGTACTTC. It is translated as CASSVLLPTAWETQYF.

This chain uses TRBV27 with TRBJ2-3; a weak D match, TRBD2 (6 bases). The CDR3 is made up of 14 amino acids. Germline V CDR1 and CDR2: MNHEY, SMNVEV (reference sequence). Trimming took 6 bases from V and 0 from J, leaving 10 bases between them. This CDR3 is CASRRAGSTDTQYF. For the CDR3, the DNA is TGTGCCAGCAGGAGAGCGGGTAGCACAGATACGCAGTATTTT.

CDR3 residues: CASSLTPDQPQHF. CDR3 bases: TGTGCCAGCAGCCTTACCCCGGATCAGCCCCAGCATTTT. This sequence joins TRBV7-9 and TRBJ1-5, with no clear D. Trimming stripped 5 bases from V and 5 bases from J, with 10 bases between. This CDR3 is 13 amino acids long. Germline assignment: CDR1 SEHNR and CDR2 FQNEAQ (reference sequence). The complete variable domain, with remaining parts taken from reference TRBV7-9 and TRBJ1-5, reads DTGVSQNPRHKITKRGQNVTFRCDPISEHNRLYWYRQTLGQGPEFLTYFQNEAQLEKSRLLSDRFSAERPKGSFSTLEIQRTEQGDSAMYLCASSLTPDQPQHFGDGTRLSIL.

The chain employs TRBV28 and TRBJ2-2; D is perhaps TRBD2 (5 bases). Deletions cut 3 bases from V and 3 bases from J, with 14 bases between. There are 16 residues in the CDR3. CDR1 and CDR2 from the germline V gene are MDHEN and SYDVKM. CDR3 amino acids: CASSLGAVGDTGELFF. The CDR3 coding sequence is TGTGCCAGCAGTTTGGGAGCTGTCGGTGACACCGGGGAGCTGTTTTTT.

This chain links TRBV5-4 with TRBJ2-7; the D gene is possibly TRBD1 (6 bases). CDR3 size: 13 residues. Germline V gene data show CDR1 as SGHNT and CDR2 as YYREEE (reference sequence). V lost 4 bases, J lost 2 bases, and 10 bases lay in between. CDR3 nucleotides: TGTGCCAGCAGCCAGCAGGGGACCTACGAGCAGTACTTC. Protein product: CASSQQGTYEQYF.

V usage is TRBV18 and J usage is TRBJ2-7; TRBD1 is a possible D gene (6 bases). The CDR3 is 14 amino acids. The germline gives CDR1 KGHSH, CDR2 LQKENI. V was shortened by 8 bases and J by 1 base, with 15 bases between the two germline ends. The DNA of the CDR3 is TGTGCCAGCAACCCCGGAACAGGGTCCTACGAGCAGTACTTC. It is translated as CASNPGTGSYEQYF.

The genes are TRBV28 and TRBJ1-1; tentative D call: TRBD1 (6 bases). CDR3 length equals 13 residues. V was trimmed by 4 bases and J by 3 bases, leaving 9 bases between them. CDR1 is MDHEN and CDR2 is SYDVKM in the germline V gene. The CDR3 loop is CASSSQGYTEAFF. In DNA form, the CDR3 reads TGTGCCAGCAGTTCGCAGGGGTACACTGAAGCTTTCTTT.

This chain connects TRBV9 to TRBJ1-1; the D gene is possibly TRBD1 (5 bases). Germline V gives CDR1 SGDLS, CDR2 YYNGEE. The CDR3 covers 13 residues. The ends were cut back, 0 bases at V and 5 bases at J, with 8 bases in the middle. CDR3 nucleotide sequence: TGTGCCAGCAGCGTAGGAGGGGATACTGAAGCTTTCTTT. Encoded protein: CASSVGGDTEAFF.

The J gene is TRBJ2-1, the V gene TRBV19; unclear D gene. V was trimmed by 7 bases and J by 10 bases, leaving 14 bases between them. Germline CDR1 LNHDA, CDR2 SQIVND (reference sequence). The CDR3 totals 12 residues. CDR3 protein: CASNDRVEEQFF. As DNA, the CDR3 is TGTGCCAGTAACGATAGGGTTGAGGAGCAGTTCTTC.

V and J are TRBV5-1 and TRBJ2-1, with D perhaps TRBD2 (6 bases). The CDR3 length is 14 residues. V was clipped by 0 bases and J by 9 bases, with 13 bases between them. Germline CDR1 SGHRS, CDR2 YFSETQ. The CDR3 nucleotides read TGCGCCAGCAGCTTGGAGGCCTACGGGAGTGAGCAGTTCTTC. This encodes CASSLEAYGSEQFF.

The gene calls are TRBV18 and TRBJ1-2; weak D call: TRBD1 (5 bases). Germline loops: CDR1 KGHSH, CDR2 LQKENI. V was cut by 1 base and J by 6 bases, with 12 bases left in between. The CDR3 totals 14 residues. The CDR3 spells CASSPRGREDGYTF. CDR3 nucleotide sequence: TGTGCCAGCTCACCACGAGGCAGGGAGGATGGCTACACCTTC.

The V call is TRBV7-8, the J call TRBJ2-2; 10 nucleotides line up with TRBD2. Germline-derived CDR1 and CDR2 are SGHVS and FQNEAQ. CDR3 length equals 18 residues. V lost 3 bases, J lost 2 bases, and 9 bases stayed unmatched. The CDR3 loop reads CASSFIAGGPVNTGELFF. The CDR3 DNA reads TGTGCCAGCAGCTTCATAGCGGGAGGTCCTGTTAACACCGGGGAGCTGTTTTTT.

The rearrangement links TRBV24-1 to TRBJ2-7; perhaps D is TRBD1 or TRBD2 (5 bases each). The CDR3 is 13 amino acids. Trimming took off 4 bases at V and 6 bases at J, with 12 bases between the two ends. The germline V gene has CDR1 KGHDR and CDR2 SFDVKD. This CDR3 is CATSESGTSEQYF. The CDR3 bases are TGTGCCACCAGTGAGTCAGGGACCTCCGAGCAGTACTTC.

This clone was seen only a few times. V usage is TRBV18 and J usage is TRBJ2-2; D is unresolved. Deletions cut 2 bases from V and 1 base from J, with 8 bases between. Germline CDR1 reads KGHSH; CDR2 reads LQKENI. The CDR3 is made up of 15 amino acids. The CDR3 DNA reads as TGTGCCAGCTCACCATTTCCAGGGAACACCGGGGAGCTGTTTTTT. This encodes CASSPFPGNTGELFF.

This clone was seen more than once but under ten times. This chain joins TRBV24-1 and TRBJ2-1, with TRBD2 identical over 13 bases. The CDR3 consists of 17 residues. From germline, CDR1 is KGHDR and CDR2 SFDVKD. V shed 4 bases and J 6 bases; nucleotides not matched to a gene: 8. CDR3 sequence (DNA): TGTGCCACCAGTGACCCCGCGAGGACTAGCGGGAGCAATGAGCAGTTCTTC. Residues: CATSDPARTSGSNEQFF.

This clone was recorded once. The gene calls are TRBV28 and TRBJ1-5; the match to TRBD1 covers 8 bases. The V and J ends lost 5 bases and 7 bases, in that order; junction bases with no gene match: 10. The CDR3 has 15 amino acids. Germline loops: CDR1 MDHEN, CDR2 SYDVKM. The CDR3 DNA sequence: TGTGCCAGCAGTAGGACAGGGACCTCCGGGCAGCCCCAGCATTTT. This gives the protein CASSRTGTSGQPQHF.

The chain combines TRBV5-5 with TRBJ2-2; D is perhaps TRBD1 (5 bases). Germline CDR1 and CDR2: SGHKS and YYEKEE (reference sequence). V lost 4 bases and J lost 6, with 16 bases in between. The CDR3 has 15 residues. Written as DNA, the CDR3 is TGTGCCAGCAGCCCCGCCCATGCAGGGTCCGGGGAGCTGTTTTTT. Its protein product is CASSPAHAGSGELFF.

The chain couples TRBV19 to TRBJ2-5; 16 bases are shared with TRBD2. The CDR3 has 19 amino acids. CDR1 is LNHDA and CDR2 is SQIVND in the germline V gene (reference sequence). V dropped 9 bases and J dropped 5; count of bases not matched to a gene: 18. The CDR3 loop is CASTATGLGLAGGQETQYF. In DNA, the CDR3 is TGTGCCAGCACCGCGACAGGCCTGGGACTAGCGGGAGGGCAGGAGACCCAGTACTTC.